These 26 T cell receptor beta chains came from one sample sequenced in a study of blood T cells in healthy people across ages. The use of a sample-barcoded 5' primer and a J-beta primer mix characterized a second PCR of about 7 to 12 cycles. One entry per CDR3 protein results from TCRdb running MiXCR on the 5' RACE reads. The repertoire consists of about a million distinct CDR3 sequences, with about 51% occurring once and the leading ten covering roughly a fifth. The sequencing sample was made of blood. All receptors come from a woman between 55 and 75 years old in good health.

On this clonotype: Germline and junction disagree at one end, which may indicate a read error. The CDR3 nucleotides are TGTGCCAGCAGCCCCGCCGGATATAATTCACCCCACCACTTT. Residues: CASSPAGYNSPHHF. V is TRBV5-4 and J is TRBJ1-6, with D unclear. Germline CDR1 reads SGHNT; CDR2 reads YYREEE (reference sequence). This CDR3 spans 14 amino acids.

CDR3 coding DNA: TGTGCCAGCAGCTTATGGGGAGTCGTCGGCAATGAAAAACTGTTTTTT. Residues: CASSLWGVVGNEKLFF. V and J are TRBV7-2 and TRBJ1-4; D is unclear. Trimming pared 2 bases from V and 5 bases from J, leaving 15 bases between. The CDR3 contains 16 residues. CDR1 is SGHTA, CDR2 FQGNSA, per germline. Variable domain in full (rest from reference TRBV7-2 and TRBJ1-4): GAGVSQSPSNKVTEKGKDVELRCDPISGHTALYWYRQSLGQGLEFLIYFQGNSAPDKSGLPSDRFSAERTGGSVSTLTIQRTQQEDSAVYLCASSLWGVVGNEKLFFGSGTQLSVL.

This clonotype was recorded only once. The CDR3 reads CASSQVGGRSEKGEQFF. Written as DNA, the CDR3 is TGTGCCAGCAGCCAAGTCGGCGGTCGTAGTGAGAAAGGTGAGCAGTTCTTC. V and J are TRBV4-2 and TRBJ2-7; D remains ambiguous. The DNA end lines up better with TRBJ2-1; the J call may be wrong. The CDR3 loop spans 17 amino acids. Per germline, CDR1 LGHNA and CDR2 YNFKEQ.

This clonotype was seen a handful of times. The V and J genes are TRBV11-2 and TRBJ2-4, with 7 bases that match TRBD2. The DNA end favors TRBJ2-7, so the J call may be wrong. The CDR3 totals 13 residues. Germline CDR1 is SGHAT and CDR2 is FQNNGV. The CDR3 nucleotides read TGTGCCAGCAGCTCCGGGACTAACTACGAGCAGTACTTC. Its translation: CASSSGTNYEQYF.

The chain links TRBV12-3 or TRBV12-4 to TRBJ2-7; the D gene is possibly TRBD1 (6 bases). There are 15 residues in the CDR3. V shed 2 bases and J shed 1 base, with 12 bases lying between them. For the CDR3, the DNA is TGTGCCAGCAGTTTACGTGGACAGCGTTCCTACGAGCAGTACTTC. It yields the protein CASSLRGQRSYEQYF.

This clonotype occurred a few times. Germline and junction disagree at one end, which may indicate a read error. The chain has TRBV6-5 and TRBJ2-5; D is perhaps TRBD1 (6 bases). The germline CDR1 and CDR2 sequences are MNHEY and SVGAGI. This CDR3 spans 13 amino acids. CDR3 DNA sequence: TGTGCCAGCAGGATGGACAGCCCAGAGGCCCAGTACTTC. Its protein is CASRMDSPEAQYF.

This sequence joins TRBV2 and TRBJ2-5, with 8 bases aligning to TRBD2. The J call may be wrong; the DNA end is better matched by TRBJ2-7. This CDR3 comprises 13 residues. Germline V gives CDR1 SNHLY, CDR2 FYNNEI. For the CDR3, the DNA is TGTGCCAGCAATGGCGGGGGGACCTACGAGCAGTACTTC. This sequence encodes CASNGGGTYEQYF.

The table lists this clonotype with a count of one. The CDR3 is CSARGRVANVLTF. For the CDR3, the DNA is TGCAGTGCCCGAGGCAGGGTGGCCAACGTCCTGACTTTC. This sequence joins TRBV20-1 and TRBJ2-6; maybe TRBD1 (5 bases). V gave up 6 bases and J gave up 6 bases, with 12 bases separating them. This CDR3 is built from 13 residues. CDR1 and CDR2 (germline): DFQATT, SNEGSKA (reference sequence).

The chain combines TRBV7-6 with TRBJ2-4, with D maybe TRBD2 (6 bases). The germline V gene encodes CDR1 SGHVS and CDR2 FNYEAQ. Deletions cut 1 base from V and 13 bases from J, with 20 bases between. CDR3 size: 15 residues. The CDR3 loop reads CASSLVAGPSGEQYF. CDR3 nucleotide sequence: TGTGCCAGCAGCTTAGTTGCGGGCCCCTCGGGGGAGCAGTACTTC.

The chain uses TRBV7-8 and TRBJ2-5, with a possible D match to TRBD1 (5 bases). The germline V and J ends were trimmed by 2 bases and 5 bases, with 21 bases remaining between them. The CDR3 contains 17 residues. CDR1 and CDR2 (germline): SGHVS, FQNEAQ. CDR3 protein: CASSLRRIPGLKETQYF. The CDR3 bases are TGTGCCAGCAGCTTACGCCGAATACCAGGGTTGAAGGAGACCCAGTACTTC.

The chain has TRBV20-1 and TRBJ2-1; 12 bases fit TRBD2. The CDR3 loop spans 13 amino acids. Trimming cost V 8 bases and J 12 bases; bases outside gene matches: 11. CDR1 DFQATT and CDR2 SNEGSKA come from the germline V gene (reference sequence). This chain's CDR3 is CSTTSGSPVVQFF. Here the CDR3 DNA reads TGCAGTACGACTAGCGGGAGTCCGGTTGTGCAGTTCTTC.

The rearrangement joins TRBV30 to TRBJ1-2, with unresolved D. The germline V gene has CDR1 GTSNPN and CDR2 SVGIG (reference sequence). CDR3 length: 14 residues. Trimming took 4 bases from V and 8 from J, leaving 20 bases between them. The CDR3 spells CAWTGTGLSYGYTF. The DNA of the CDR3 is TGTGCCTGGACCGGTACCGGTCTATCCTACGGCTACACCTTC.

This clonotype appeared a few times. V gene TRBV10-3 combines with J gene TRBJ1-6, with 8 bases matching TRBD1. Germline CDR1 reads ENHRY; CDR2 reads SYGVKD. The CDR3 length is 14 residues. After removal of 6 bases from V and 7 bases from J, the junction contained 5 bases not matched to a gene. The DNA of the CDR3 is TGTGCCATCAGCGAGACAGGGGCAAATTCACCCCTCCACTTT. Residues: CAISETGANSPLHF.

CDR3 sequence reads: CASSPGVHGYTF. The CDR3 DNA reads TGTGCCAGCAGTCCCGGGGTTCATGGCTACACCTTC. This sequence joins TRBV12-3 or TRBV12-4 and TRBJ1-2; D is unclear. The CDR3 is 12 residues long. Trimming left V 5 bases short and J 6 bases short, with 10 bases between.

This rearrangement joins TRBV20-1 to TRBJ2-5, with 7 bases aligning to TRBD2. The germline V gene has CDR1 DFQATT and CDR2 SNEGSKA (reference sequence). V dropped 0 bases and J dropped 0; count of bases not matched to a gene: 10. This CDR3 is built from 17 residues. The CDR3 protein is CSARDLQERGHQETQYF. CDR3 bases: TGCAGTGCTAGAGATCTTCAGGAGCGGGGACACCAAGAGACCCAGTACTTC.

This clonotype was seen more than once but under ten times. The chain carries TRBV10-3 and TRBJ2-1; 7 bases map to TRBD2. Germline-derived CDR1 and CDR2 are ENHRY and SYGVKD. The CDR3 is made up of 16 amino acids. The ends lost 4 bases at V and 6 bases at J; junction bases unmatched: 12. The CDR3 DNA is TGTGCCATCAGTGTTGGCGGGAGAACGAGAACCAATGAGCAGTTCTTC. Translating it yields CAISVGGRTRTNEQFF.

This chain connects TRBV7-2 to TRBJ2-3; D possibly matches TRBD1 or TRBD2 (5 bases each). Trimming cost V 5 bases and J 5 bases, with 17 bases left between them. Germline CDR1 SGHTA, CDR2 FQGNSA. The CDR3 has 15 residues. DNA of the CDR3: TGTGCCAGCAGCCCCGGAACCGGGACCCAAGATACGCAGTATTTT. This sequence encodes CASSPGTGTQDTQYF.

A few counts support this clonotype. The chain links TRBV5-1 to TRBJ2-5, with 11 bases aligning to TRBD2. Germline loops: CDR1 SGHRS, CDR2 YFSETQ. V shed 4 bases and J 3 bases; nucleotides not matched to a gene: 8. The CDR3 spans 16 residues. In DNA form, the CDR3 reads TGCGCCAGCAGCCCGGCCCTACTAGCGGGAGAAGAGACCCAGTACTTC. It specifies CASSPALLAGEETQYF.

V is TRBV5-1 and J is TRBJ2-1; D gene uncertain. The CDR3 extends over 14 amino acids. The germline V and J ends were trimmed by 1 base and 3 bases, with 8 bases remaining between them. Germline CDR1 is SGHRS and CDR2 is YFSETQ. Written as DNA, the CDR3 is TGCGCCAGCAGCTTGATTGGGGTCTACAATGAGCAGTTCTTC. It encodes CASSLIGVYNEQFF. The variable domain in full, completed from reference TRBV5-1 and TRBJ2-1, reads KAGVTQTPRYLIKTRGQQVTLSCSPISGHRSVSWYQQTPGQGLQFLFEYFSETQRNKGNFPGRFSGRQFSNSRSEMNVSTLELGDSALYLCASSLIGVYNEQFFGPGTRLTVL.

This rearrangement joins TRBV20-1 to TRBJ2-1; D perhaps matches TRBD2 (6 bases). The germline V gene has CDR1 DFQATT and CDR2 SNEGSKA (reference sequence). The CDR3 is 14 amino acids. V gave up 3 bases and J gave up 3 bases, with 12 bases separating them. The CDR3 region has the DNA TGCAGTGCTAGCGGGAGACGGATCTACAATGAGCAGTTCTTC. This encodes CSASGRRIYNEQFF.

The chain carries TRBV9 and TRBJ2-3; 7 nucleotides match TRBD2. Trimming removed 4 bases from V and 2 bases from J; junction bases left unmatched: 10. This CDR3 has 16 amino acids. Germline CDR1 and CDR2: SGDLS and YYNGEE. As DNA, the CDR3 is TGTGCCAGCAGCCCCTTCACCGCGGGAGTCACAGATACGCAGTATTTT. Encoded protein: CASSPFTAGVTDTQYF. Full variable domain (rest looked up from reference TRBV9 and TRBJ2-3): DSGVTQTPKHLITATGQRVTLRCSPRSGDLSVYWYQQSLDQGLQFLIQYYNGEERAKGNILERFSAQQFPDLHSELNLSSLELGDSALYFCASSPFTAGVTDTQYFGPGTRLTVL.

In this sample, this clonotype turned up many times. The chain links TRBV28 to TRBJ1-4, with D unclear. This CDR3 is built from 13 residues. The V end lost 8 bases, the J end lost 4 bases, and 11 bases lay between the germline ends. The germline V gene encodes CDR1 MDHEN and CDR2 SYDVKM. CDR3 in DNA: TGTGCCAGCTCAGAAGAATTTAATGAAAAACTGTTTTTT. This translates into CASSEEFNEKLFF.

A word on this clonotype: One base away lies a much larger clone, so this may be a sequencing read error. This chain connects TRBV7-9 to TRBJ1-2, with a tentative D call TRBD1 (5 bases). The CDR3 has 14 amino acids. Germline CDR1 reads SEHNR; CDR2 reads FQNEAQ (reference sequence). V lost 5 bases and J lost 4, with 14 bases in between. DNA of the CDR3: TGTGCCAGCAGCCCAGCTCAGGGTCTCTATGGCTACACCTTC. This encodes CASSPAQGLYGYTF.

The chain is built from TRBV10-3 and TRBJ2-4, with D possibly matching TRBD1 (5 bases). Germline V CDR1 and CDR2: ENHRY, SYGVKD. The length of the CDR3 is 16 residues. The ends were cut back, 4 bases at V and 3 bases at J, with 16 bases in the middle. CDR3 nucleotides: TGTGCCATCAGTGGATGGGTTATAGGGGACAAAAACATTCAGTACTTC. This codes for CAISGWVIGDKNIQYF.

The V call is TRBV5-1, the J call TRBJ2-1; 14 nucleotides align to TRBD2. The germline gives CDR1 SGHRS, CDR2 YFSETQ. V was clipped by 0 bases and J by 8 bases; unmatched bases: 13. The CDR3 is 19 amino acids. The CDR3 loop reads CASSLARGTSGRSRYEQFF. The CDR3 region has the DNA TGCGCCAGCAGCTTGGCCCGAGGGACTAGCGGGAGATCGCGGTATGAGCAGTTCTTC.

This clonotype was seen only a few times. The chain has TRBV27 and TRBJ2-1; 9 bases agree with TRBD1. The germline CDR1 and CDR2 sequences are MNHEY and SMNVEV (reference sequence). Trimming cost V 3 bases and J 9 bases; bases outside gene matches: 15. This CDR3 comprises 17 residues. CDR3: CASSLGQGSRGLGEQFF. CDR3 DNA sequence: TGTGCCAGCAGTTTGGGACAGGGTTCCCGCGGGTTGGGTGAGCAGTTCTTC.